The 29 T cell receptor beta chains reported below all come from one sample, sequenced in a study of monozygotic twins with inflammatory bowel disease. TCRdb re-called the 5' RACE reads and gives one entry per CDR3 protein, without DNA. This table lists more than 85,000 distinct CDR3 sequences. The sample consisted of blood. Receptors were obtained from a human donor with ulcerative colitis or Crohn's disease, or a healthy co-twin of an affected twin (not recorded which).

The chain is built from TRBV6-1 and TRBJ1-3; checking the TCRdb D call of TRBD1 is not possible without DNA. The CDR3 spans 15 residues. Germline V gene data show CDR1 as MNHNS and CDR2 as SASEGT. The CDR3 reads CATLGDGHSGNTIYF.

The chain joins TRBV6-5 to TRBJ2-1; TCRdb's D call of TRBD1 is untestable without DNA. Germline values: CDR1 MNHEY, CDR2 SVGAGI. The CDR3 is 11 amino acids. The CDR3 is CASSPGSVRFF.

The chain's CDR3 is CSALGDRSWGGYTF. This sequence joins TRBV20-1 and TRBJ1-2; the TRBD1 assignment by TCRdb is unverifiable without DNA. The length of the CDR3 is 14 residues. In germline, CDR1 is DFQATT, CDR2 SNEGSKA (reference sequence).

This rearrangement joins TRBV3-1 to TRBJ1-6; TCRdb picks TRBD1, but there is no DNA to check that call. CDR3 length: 13 residues. The V gene's germline CDR1 is LGHDT and CDR2 YNNKEL (reference sequence). The CDR3: CASSQEQGSPLHF.

This chain connects TRBV7-3 to TRBJ2-1. Germline lookup yields CDR1 SGHTA and CDR2 FQGTGA. The CDR3 contains 13 residues. CDR3 in amino acids: CASSIEVNNEQFF.

This rearrangement joins TRBV2 to TRBJ2-5; no DNA is available, so the TRBD1 call from TCRdb remains unchecked. Germline V CDR1 and CDR2: SNHLY, FYNNEI. The CDR3 totals 14 residues. The CDR3 sequence: CASSEVSGTETQYF.

V usage is TRBV27 and J usage is TRBJ1-1; checking the TCRdb D call of TRBD1 is not possible without DNA. Germline V lookup: CDR1 MNHEY, CDR2 SMNVEV (reference sequence). There are 13 residues in the CDR3. CDR3 sequence reads: CASSLWIQGRAFF.

V is TRBV7-3 and J is TRBJ1-6; TCRdb designates TRBD1, a call that cannot be tested without DNA. The germline gives CDR1 SGHTA, CDR2 FQGTGA. The CDR3 runs 14 residues. CDR3 protein: CASGASGDNSPLHF.

The chain couples TRBV7-2 to TRBJ2-7; TCRdb calls TRBD2, which cannot be checked without DNA. This CDR3 has 14 residues. CDR1 and CDR2 from the germline V gene are SGHTA and FQGNSA. The CDR3 region is CASSLALAGGEQYF. Together with reference TRBV7-2 and TRBJ2-7, the CDR3 gives the full variable domain: GAGVSQSPSNKVTEKGKDVELRCDPISGHTALYWYRQSLGQGLEFLIYFQGNSAPDKSGLPSDRFSAERTGGSVSTLTIQRTQQEDSAVYLCASSLALAGGEQYFGPGTRLTVT.

The rearrangement links TRBV28 to TRBJ2-3; TCRdb's D call, TRBD2, is unchecked because there is no DNA. Germline CDR1 and CDR2: MDHEN and SYDVKM. The CDR3 sequence is 15 residues long. CDR3 in amino acids: CASSLYSGGTDTQYF.

V usage is TRBV12-3 or TRBV12-4 and J usage is TRBJ1-2; the D gene TCRdb calls, TRBD1, cannot be checked with no DNA. The CDR3 loop spans 15 amino acids. CDR3 residues: CASSSGGGVDYGYTF.

The chain combines TRBV12-3 or TRBV12-4 with TRBJ2-7; TCRdb selects TRBD1, and the lack of DNA leaves this call unchecked. CDR3 size: 14 residues. CDR3: CASTPGVNSYEQHF.

The J gene is TRBJ2-7, the V gene TRBV7-3. From germline, CDR1 is SGHTA and CDR2 FQGTGA. The length of the CDR3 is 13 residues. The CDR3 region is CASSLSRSEEQYF.

This chain uses TRBV7-2 with TRBJ2-1; there is no DNA to check the TCRdb D call of TRBD1. The CDR3 consists of 13 residues. CDR1 is SGHTA, CDR2 FQGNSA, per germline. This chain's CDR3 is CASSPGGDPEQFF.

The J gene is TRBJ1-4, the V gene TRBV11-2; as DNA is missing, the TRBD1 call by TCRdb cannot be tested. The CDR3 has 15 amino acids. The germline CDR1 and CDR2 sequences are SGHAT and FQNNGV. CDR3 protein: CASSLAGTGDVKLFF.

The rearrangement uses TRBV5-1 and TRBJ1-1; TCRdb gives TRBD1 as the D gene, but with no DNA this cannot be confirmed. Germline CDR1 is SGHRS and CDR2 is YFSETQ. This CDR3 region has 16 residues. The CDR3 spells CASSFFSPGRNTEAFF.

J is TRBJ1-6 and V is TRBV5-4. Germline CDR1 is SGHNT and CDR2 is YYREEE (reference sequence). This CDR3 has 16 residues. The CDR3: CASSLGGTSYNSPLHF.

This rearrangement joins TRBV27 to TRBJ2-7; the TRBD1 assignment by TCRdb is unverifiable without DNA. This CDR3 region has 17 residues. CDR1 is MNHEY, CDR2 SMNVEV, per germline (reference sequence). The CDR3 protein is CASSPGQGITGFYEQYF.

V is TRBV18 and J is TRBJ1-1. Per the germline V gene, CDR1 is KGHSH and CDR2 is LQKENI. The CDR3 runs 14 residues. This chain's CDR3 is CASSPGGKDTEAFF.

This chain uses TRBV5-1 with TRBJ2-1. The germline gives CDR1 SGHRS, CDR2 YFSETQ. This CDR3 is built from 13 residues. CDR3 sequence: CASSLMGIDEQFF.

The CDR3 region is CASSLVGQGNTEAFF. The V and J genes are TRBV5-1 and TRBJ1-1; TCRdb's D call of TRBD1 is untestable without DNA. Germline V gene lookup returns CDR1 SGHRS and CDR2 YFSETQ. The CDR3 has 15 amino acids.

The chain is built from TRBV25-1 and TRBJ1-6; TCRdb gives TRBD1 as the D gene, but with no DNA this cannot be confirmed. The germline V gene encodes CDR1 MGHDK and CDR2 SYGVNS. The CDR3 totals 14 residues. CDR3 in amino acids: CASSEAGGNSPLHF. Filled out from reference TRBV25-1 and TRBJ1-6, the complete variable domain reads EADIYQTPRYLVIGTGKKITLECSQTMGHDKMYWYQQDPGMELHLIHYSYGVNSTEKGDLSSESTVSRIRTEHFPLTLESARPSHTSQYLCASSEAGGNSPLHFGNGTRLTVT.

J is TRBJ1-2 and V is TRBV12-3 or TRBV12-4. The CDR3 spans 12 residues. The CDR3 here is CASSSRYYGYTF.

V is TRBV6-1 and J is TRBJ1-6; TCRdb's D call, TRBD1, is unchecked because there is no DNA. Germline V CDR1 and CDR2: MNHNS, SASEGT. The CDR3 extends over 16 amino acids. CDR3 sequence: CASRPTGGSYNSPLHF.

The chain combines TRBV19 with TRBJ2-1; with no DNA, the TCRdb D assignment of TRBD1 cannot be verified. Germline assignment: CDR1 LNHDA and CDR2 SQIVND (reference sequence). The CDR3 contains 15 residues. CDR3 protein: CASSAGGVGYNEQFF.

The V call is TRBV11-2, the J call TRBJ2-5. Germline CDR1 reads SGHAT; CDR2 reads FQNNGV. The CDR3 sequence is 13 residues long. CDR3 loop: CASSLNNQETQYF. The full variable domain, its missing parts supplied by reference TRBV11-2 and TRBJ2-5, is EAGVAQSPRYKIIEKRQSVAFWCNPISGHATLYWYQQILGQGPKLLIQFQNNGVVDDSQLPKDRFSAERLKGVDSTLKIQPAKLEDSAVYLCASSLNNQETQYFGPGTRLLVL.

The chain employs TRBV29-1 and TRBJ1-4; TCRdb lists TRBD1, though no DNA is available to test this call. The CDR3 has 12 amino acids. CDR1 is SQVTM, CDR2 ANQGSEA, per germline. CDR3 sequence reads: CSVVVTGLRLFF.

The chain employs TRBV7-2 and TRBJ2-7; the D gene TCRdb calls, TRBD2, cannot be checked with no DNA. The CDR3 is 16 residues long. Looked up from germline, CDR1 is SGHTA and CDR2 is FQGNSA. The CDR3 sequence: CASSLGGGRAFDEQYF.

This chain uses TRBV28 with TRBJ1-6; TCRdb names TRBD1, which stays unverified in the absence of DNA. The CDR3 is made up of 14 amino acids. Germline V gives CDR1 MDHEN, CDR2 SYDVKM. The CDR3 protein is CATPSGENNSPLHF.